These 2 T cell receptor beta chains were all obtained from the same sample, sequenced in a study of blood T cell repertoires in COVID-19. Assay: immunoSEQ multiplex PCR; the TCRdb copy retains only in-frame clones and omits some. The sample shows about 240,000 clones, roughly 90% of them seen only once. What was sequenced was peripheral blood. These receptor sequences come from a man in his 60s who had recovered from COVID-19.

The gene calls are TRBV19 and TRBJ1-1; 7 bases are a match to TRBD1. The CDR3 is 15 residues long. Germline V CDR1 and CDR2: LNHDA, SQIVND (reference sequence). J lost 5 bases, V lost 5 bases, and 11 bases had no gene match. The CDR3 loop is CASSPRLQGRTEAFF. As DNA, the CDR3 is TGTGCCAGTAGTCCGCGCTTACAGGGGAGGACTGAAGCTTTCTTT.

The V call is TRBV6-6, the J call TRBJ2-5; 8 bases are shared with TRBD1. The V and J ends lost 10 bases and 4 bases, in that order; junction bases with no gene match: 17. Germline CDR1 MNHNY, CDR2 SVGAGI (reference sequence). The CDR3 sequence is 16 residues long. CDR3 amino acids: CATVRGMAGGIETQYF. DNA for the CDR3: TGTGCCACCGTGCGAGGAATGGCAGGGGGCATAGAGACCCAGTACTTC.